Listed here are 12 T cell receptor beta chains from one sample, sequenced in a study of T cells in Graves' hyperthyroidism and ophthalmopathy (dated by TCRdb to about 2019). The protocol used for the library was multiplex PCR. Sequenced using an Illumina HiSeq 2000. The TCR beta CDR3 regions were amplified from the RNA transcripts. The TCR CDR3 was subjected to a first round of RT-PCR using the HTBI primer set and the Qiagen OneStep RT-PCR kit. TCRdb reran the public reads through fastp at Q25 and MiXCR, keeping productive beta chains. Each record represents a unique CDR3 protein, reported with the most common genes and DNA among its rows. Across this sample there are some 530,000 distinct CDR3 sequences, with approximately 23% seen only once. Together, the top ten hold under 55% of the sample. Sequencing used blood. The receptors here all came from a woman in her 70s with Graves' ophthalmopathy.

This chain uses TRBV27 with TRBJ2-3, with D possibly TRBD2 on 6 matching bases. The CDR3 spans 19 residues. Germline values: CDR1 MNHEY, CDR2 SMNVEV (reference sequence). The germline V and J ends were trimmed by 8 bases and 4 bases, with 31 bases remaining between them. This CDR3 is CASHITGAIAWVAADTQYF. CDR3 bases: TGTGCCAGCCACATCACGGGAGCCATAGCCTGGGTCGCCGCAGATACGCAGTATTTT.

This clonotype has at least ten counts. The rearrangement links TRBV12-3 or TRBV12-4 to TRBJ1-4; D not certain. CDR3 size: 16 residues. Trimming pared 1 base from V and 5 bases from J, leaving 14 bases between. CDR3 DNA sequence: TGTGCCAGCAGTTTAGGCAACGGGAATTCAAATGAAAAACTGTTTTTT. Translated, it gives CASSLGNGNSNEKLFF.

This clonotype was seen ten or more times. The rearrangement uses TRBV6-1 and TRBJ2-7; 10 bases align to TRBD1. The germline V gene has CDR1 MNHNS and CDR2 SASEGT. CDR3 length equals 15 residues. V was pared by 5 bases and J by 5 bases, with 9 bases of the junction left unmatched. CDR3 amino acids: CASSFGTGVFHEQYF. The CDR3 nucleotides read TGTGCCAGCAGTTTTGGGACAGGGGTTTTCCACGAGCAGTACTTC.

This clonotype was detected only a few times. The J gene is TRBJ1-4, the V gene TRBV6-6; no firm D call. CDR1 is MNHNY, CDR2 SVGAGI, per germline (reference sequence). V was clipped by 0 bases and J by 5 bases, with 10 bases between them. This CDR3 is built from 15 residues. In DNA form, the CDR3 reads TGTGCCAGCAGTTACTCACCAGGAGGGAATGAAAAACTGTTTTTT. Translation gives CASSYSPGGNEKLFF.

V usage is TRBV5-1 and J usage is TRBJ2-5; D is unclear. V was cut by 4 bases and J by 0 bases, with 7 bases left in between. Germline assignment: CDR1 SGHRS and CDR2 YFSETQ. This CDR3 has 13 amino acids. The CDR3 region has the DNA TGCGCCAGCAGCCGATACAACCAAGAGACCCAGTACTTC. Protein product: CASSRYNQETQYF.

This clonotype was counted a few times. The chain recombines TRBV12-3 or TRBV12-4 with TRBJ2-6, with D perhaps given as TRBD1 or TRBD2 (5 bases each). Trimming left V 4 bases short and J 2 bases short, with 15 bases between. The CDR3 is 17 residues long. The CDR3 sequence: CASSSPGEGTGANVLTF. As DNA, the CDR3 is TGTGCCAGCAGTTCGCCAGGTGAGGGGACTGGGGCCAACGTCCTGACTTTC.

This clonotype was observed a few times. V is TRBV5-6 and J is TRBJ1-1; D call uncertain. The CDR3 spans 14 residues. The germline V gene has CDR1 SGHDT and CDR2 YYEEEE. With 1 base removed from V and 1 base from J, the gap between germline ends came to 8 bases. For the CDR3, the DNA is TGTGCCAGCAGCTTGATAGCAGGGAACACTGAAGCTTTCTTT. Protein product: CASSLIAGNTEAFF.

This clonotype was seen a handful of times. This rearrangement joins TRBV10-3 to TRBJ2-7, with TRBD1 matching over 7 bases. CDR1 and CDR2 (germline): ENHRY, SYGVKD. V lost 5 bases to trimming and J lost 2 bases; unmatched junction nucleotides: 3. This CDR3 has 13 amino acids. The CDR3 region has the DNA TGTGCCATCAGTCACGGACAGGCCTACGAGCAGTACTTC. Translated, it gives CAISHGQAYEQYF.

To note about this clonotype: A much larger clone sits a single nucleotide away, making a read error possible. This likely comes from a read error, as the CDR3 has no conserved phenylalanine or tryptophan at its end. The genes are TRBV12-3 or TRBV12-4 and TRBJ1-4; TRBD1 might be the D (6 bases). The ends were cut back, 1 base at V and 2 bases at J, with 8 bases in the middle. This CDR3 is 15 amino acids long. The DNA for the CDR3 is TGTGCCAGCAGTTTAGGGGGGGCGACTAATGAAAAACTGTTTCTT. This gives the protein CASSLGGATNEKLFL.

This clonotype occurred a few times. The chain employs TRBV5-1 and TRBJ2-3; 8 bases are a match to TRBD2. This CDR3 is 15 amino acids long. Trimming at V came to 2 bases and at J to 1 base, leaving 3 bases not matched to a gene. Germline V gives CDR1 SGHRS, CDR2 YFSETQ. The CDR3 DNA reads as TGCGCCAGCAGCTTCCACGGGAGGGGCACAGATACGCAGTATTTT. This codes for CASSFHGRGTDTQYF.

The chain uses TRBV19 and TRBJ2-2, with 8 bases lining up with TRBD1. CDR3 length: 16 residues. J lost 1 base, V lost 2 bases, and 3 bases had no gene match. CDR1 and CDR2 from the germline V gene are LNHDA and SQIVND (reference sequence). The CDR3 loop is CASSIHGQGNTGELFF. The CDR3 coding sequence is TGTGCCAGTAGTATACACGGACAGGGGAACACCGGGGAGCTGTTTTTT. The variable domain in full, with the rest retrieved from reference TRBV19 and TRBJ2-2, is DGGITQSPKYLFRKEGQNVTLSCEQNLNHDAMYWYRQDPGQGLRLIYYSQIVNDFQKGDIAEGYSVSREKKESFPLTVTSAQKNPTAFYLCASSIHGQGNTGELFFGEGSRLTVL.

This chain joins TRBV5-1 and TRBJ1-5, with 7 positions matching TRBD1. V was clipped by 4 bases and J by 4 bases; unmatched bases: 5. CDR3 size: 14 residues. Germline loops: CDR1 SGHRS, CDR2 YFSETQ. CDR3 sequence (DNA): TGCGCCAGCAGCGCCGGGACAGATAATCAGCCCCAGCATTTT. Its translation: CASSAGTDNQPQHF. Complete variable domain (other parts from reference TRBV5-1 and TRBJ1-5): KAGVTQTPRYLIKTRGQQVTLSCSPISGHRSVSWYQQTPGQGLQFLFEYFSETQRNKGNFPGRFSGRQFSNSRSEMNVSTLELGDSALYLCASSAGTDNQPQHFGDGTRLSIL.